This is a list of T cell receptor beta chains from one sample in a study of blood T cell repertoires in COVID-19. TCRdb keeps only in-frame clones here, not all; method: immunoSEQ multiplex PCR. The data show about 280,000 clones, approximately 85% seen once. The sequenced sample was peripheral blood. These receptors were taken from a human donor in a cohort sampled during active COVID-19. The CDR3 runs from the conserved cysteine through the conserved F or W. The D gene is left open where the match is weak. Size tells how often a clone was seen (once, few, many) or the class of an expanded clone, and some rows leave it out.

>TRBJ2-1|.|TRBV6-5|.
TGTGCCAGCAGAGGGAGGGGGTACAATGAGCAGTTCTTC
CASRGRGYNEQFF
>TRBJ1-5|few|TRBV19|TRBD1
TGTGCCAGTAGCATGGGGCAGGGGGACGGACAGCCCCAGCATTTT
CASSMGQGDGQPQHF
>TRBJ1-1|.|TRBV9|.
TGTGCCAGCAGCCCCGGGTTTAACACTGAAGCTTTCTTT
CASSPGFNTEAFF
>TRBJ2-7|.|TRBV18|.
TGTGCCAGCTCCCCGCTCGGAGCCTCGGCCGAGCAGTACTTC
CASSPLGASAEQYF
>TRBJ2-3|.|TRBV9|.
TGTGCCAGCAGCGTAGATGGGGAGGGCACAGATACGCAGTATTTT
CASSVDGEGTDTQYF
>TRBJ2-2|once|TRBV13|.
TGTGCCAGCAGCTTACTAGTAGGCGGGGAGCTGTTTTTT
CASSLLVGGELFF
>TRBJ2-7|.|TRBV5-1|TRBD1
TGCGCCAGCAGCTCCCAACAGGGGGCGCGCGAGCAGTACTTC
CASSSQQGAREQYF
>TRBJ2-7|.|TRBV10-3|TRBD2
TGTGCCATTGGACTAGCGGGAGCGGGTGAGCAGTACTTC
CAIGLAGAGEQYF
>TRBJ2-2|.|TRBV7-2|.
TGTGCCAGCAGCCGGGGAGACAGGCTCGGCGGGGAGCTGTTTTTT
CASSRGDRLGGELFF
>TRBJ2-1|.|TRBV3-1/TRBV3-2|.
TGTGCCAGCAGCCTTCGGAAGACTAGCTCCTACAATGAGCAGTTCTTC
CASSLRKTSSYNEQFF
>TRBJ2-5|.|TRBV7-8|TRBD2
TGTGCCAGCATTAGGGGCCCTAGCGGGGTGGAGACCCAGTACTTC
CASIRGPSGVETQYF
>TRBJ1-1|.|TRBV7-2|.
TGTGCCAGCAGCTCCACGGTCCCAGGAAGGAACACTGAAGCTTTCTTT
CASSSTVPGRNTEAFF
>TRBJ2-7|.|TRBV2|.
TGTGCCAGCAGTGATCGGACAGAACGGGCAGACTACGAGCAGTACTTC
CASSDRTERADYEQYF
>TRBJ1-2|.|TRBV6-2/TRBV6-3|.
TGTGCCAGCAGTTACTCCACGGTCTATGGCTACACCTTC
CASSYSTVYGYTF
>TRBJ2-2|few|TRBV5-1|TRBD2
TGCGCCAGCAGCTGGGTGACCGGGACTAGCGGTATCGGGGAGCTGTTTTTT
CASSWVTGTSGIGELFF
>TRBJ2-3|.|TRBV6-1|.
TGTGCCAGCAGTGAATTCGTCCGTAAAGAGACGCAGTATTTT
CASSEFVRKETQYF
>TRBJ2-1|.|TRBV7-2|TRBD2
TGTGCCAGCGGACTAGCGGGAGTAAAAGATGAGCAGTTCTTC
CASGLAGVKDEQFF
>TRBJ2-1|.|TRBV27|TRBD1
TGTGCCAGCAGTTTATCGACTCTCCGGGGACAGACCTACAATGAGCAGTTCTTC
CASSLSTLRGQTYNEQFF
>TRBJ2-5|.|TRBV7-9|.
TGTGCCAGCAGTTTCCGGGCGGGACTCTGGTACCAAGAGACCCAGTACTTC
CASSFRAGLWYQETQYF
>TRBJ1-1|.|TRBV28|TRBD1
TGTGCCAGTGGACAGGGGGCTCCCGAAGCTTTCTTT
CASGQGAPEAFF
>TRBJ2-5|once|TRBV5-5|TRBD2
TGTGCCAGCAGCACTCACGCGGGGGAAGAGACCCAGTACTTC
CASSTHAGEETQYF
>TRBJ1-2|few|TRBV2|.
TGTGCCAGCAGTGCAGACAGCTTCTATGGCTACACCTTC
CASSADSFYGYTF
>TRBJ1-1|.|TRBV9|.
TGTGCCAGCAGCGTAGGGTGGACATACCCGAACACTGAAGCTTTCTTT
CASSVGWTYPNTEAFF
>TRBJ2-7|.|TRBV5-1|TRBD1
TGCGCCAGCAGCTTGGGAGGGACAGGGGACCTCGAGCAGTACTTC
CASSLGGTGDLEQYF
>TRBJ2-1|once|TRBV5-8|.
TGTGCCAGCAGCTTGGGGGAGAGCTCCTACAATGAGCAGTTCTTC
CASSLGESSYNEQFF
>TRBJ1-1|.|TRBV7-9|.
TGTGCCAGCAGCATCCAACCGACTTACATGAACACTGAAGCTTTCTTT
CASSIQPTYMNTEAFF
>TRBJ2-1|once|TRBV11-2|.
TGTGCCAGCAGCTTCCAGACTATATTCAGTGAGCAGTTCTTC
CASSFQTIFSEQFF
>TRBJ2-7|.|TRBV23-1|TRBD2
TGCGCCAGCAGTCACCCGGGGACTAGCGGGAGCGAGCAGTACTTC
CASSHPGTSGSEQYF
>TRBJ2-7|once|TRBV18|.
TGTGCCAGCTCACCGTTACAGGGAAACTACGAGCAGTACTTC
CASSPLQGNYEQYF
>TRBJ1-4|.|TRBV6-2/TRBV6-3|TRBD1
TGTGCCAGCAGTTACGGGACAGCGATTAATGAAAAACTGTTTTTT
CASSYGTAINEKLFF
>TRBJ2-2|.|TRBV6-5|TRBD2
TGTGCCAGCAGTAAACAAGGACTAGCTCTCGGGGAGCTGTTTTTT
CASSKQGLALGELFF
>TRBJ2-7|.|TRBV3-1/TRBV3-2|TRBD2
TGTGCCAGCAGCCAAAGGGGGAGCGGGAGGGCCAACGAGCAGTACTTC
CASSQRGSGRANEQYF
>TRBJ2-2|.|TRBV7-9|.
TGTGCCAGCAGCCTGACTCGGGTAACCGGGGAGCTGTTTTTT
CASSLTRVTGELFF
>TRBJ2-3|.|TRBV10-3|.
TGTGCCATCAGTAGGACTCCGGGGGATACGCAGTATTTT
CAISRTPGDTQYF
>TRBJ2-3|.|TRBV24-1|TRBD2
TGTGCCACCAGTGCCCCCGGGAGGGCTGGCACAGATACGCAGTATTTT
CATSAPGRAGTDTQYF
>TRBJ2-2|.|TRBV19|.
TGTGCCAGTTTACCGGGACACCGGAACACCGGGGAGCTGTTTTTT
CASLPGHRNTGELFF
>TRBJ1-2|few|TRBV2|.
TGTGCCAGCAGTGAAGAGTGGCGGGCCGGGGCTAACTATGGCTACACCTTC
CASSEEWRAGANYGYTF
>TRBJ1-1|.|TRBV27|.
TGTGCCAGCAGTCTCAGTCGGAACACTGAAGCTTTCTTT
CASSLSRNTEAFF
>TRBJ1-4|.|TRBV4-1|TRBD1
TGCGTCAGCATAAAAGCCGGGACAGCCGGGGAAAATGAAAAACTGTTTTTT
CVSIKAGTAGENEKLFF
>TRBJ2-7|.|TRBV6-5|TRBD1
TGTGCCAGCAGTTCGACAGGGACCGAGCAGTACTTC
CASSSTGTEQYF
>TRBJ2-3|.|TRBV5-1|.
TGCGCCAGCAGCTTGCTACAGGGTTTGGGCACAGATACGCAGTATTTT
CASSLLQGLGTDTQYF
>TRBJ2-7|.|TRBV6-2/TRBV6-3|.
TGTGCCAGCAGTTACTCTACGGGACTGATCTCCTACGAGCAGTACTTC
CASSYSTGLISYEQYF
>TRBJ2-1|.|TRBV24-1|TRBD2
TGTGCCACCAGTGATCCCCGACTAGCGGGGATTTACAATGAGCAGTTCTTC
CATSDPRLAGIYNEQFF